The T cell receptor (beta chain) under discussion was sequenced for a study of regulatory T cells in long-lasting Graves disease. Study overall: Graves' patients (newly diagnosed) had been on antithyroid drugs under 3 months.

This clonotype was observed many times. Its specificity is not known. Study-level findings and limits: The study examined only peripheral blood, not thyroid tissue.

Time point denoted: newly diagnosed GD, antithyroid drugs for less than 3 months. From RNA extracted from PBMCs, the TCR library was made. In building TCR beta libraries, iRepertoire HTBI primers were used together with Arm-PCR of CDR3 regions. TCRdb re-analysed the multiplex PCR reads in MiXCR, keeping a single row per CDR3 protein. Counted here are hundreds of thousands of distinct CDR3 sequences, roughly 16% occurring once; the ten biggest clones make up about 12%. CDR3 length: 13 amino acids. Trimming stripped 11 bases from V and 0 bases from J, with 10 bases between. Germline CDR1 reads MDHEN; CDR2 reads SYDVKM. Separately, the same data were catalogued under a study of T cells in Graves' hyperthyroidism and ophthalmopathy. Per that paper: A 13 V-J signature model discriminated ophthalmopathy versus stable hyperthyroidism.

The genes are TRBV28 and TRBJ1-4, with a possible D match to TRBD1 (5 bases). The receptor was derived from a man aged 18 to 35 with Graves disease. Sample: peripheral blood mononuclear cells (PBMCs), taken at new diagnosis, from a patient treated with antithyroid drugs. CDR3: CAGRDSTNEKLFF. CDR3 coding DNA: TGTGCCGGCCGGGACTCAACTAATGAAAAACTGTTTTTT. The complete variable domain, with remaining parts taken from reference TRBV28 and TRBJ1-4, reads DVKVTQSSRYLVKRTGEKVFLECVQDMDHENMFWYRQDPGLGLRLIYFSYDVKMKEKGDIPEGYSVSREKKERFSLILESASTNQTSMYLCAGRDSTNEKLFFGSGTQLSVL.